This T cell receptor beta chain was captured by sequencing in a study of chemoradiotherapy in HPV16-positive cancers. The germline V gene has CDR1 LNHDA and CDR2 SQIVND (reference sequence). The CDR3 runs to 15 residues. The trim removed 2 bases at V and 2 bases at J, leaving 6 bases unmatched. The assay was immunoSEQ multiplex PCR, and TCRdb's table has in-frame clones only and misses some. The sample includes 20,000 or so clones, around 84% of them seen just once. The V call is TRBV19, the J call TRBJ2-7; 7 bases are a match to TRBD1. The source is a human donor with HPV-associated anogenital cancer. Sample: blood, taken from a patient who underwent chemoradiotherapy. This chain's CDR3 is CASSITTGPTYEQYF. The CDR3 DNA sequence: TGTGCCAGTAGTATAACGACAGGGCCAACCTACGAGCAGTACTTC.